Listed here are 7 T cell receptor beta chains from one sample, sequenced in a study of T cell responses to AZD1222 COVID-19 vaccine. The repertoire was sequenced with immunoSEQ multiplex PCR; TCRdb's copy has only in-frame clones and lacks some. There are 150,000 or so clones in the sample; approximately 90% occur only once, and approximately 4.8% lies in the top ten. The sample in question was peripheral blood, obtained on day 0 of AZD1222 vaccination. The receptors derive from an adult in good health.

This clone is a singleton in its sample. The V call is TRBV28, the J call TRBJ1-2; D is unclear. Trimming cost V 6 bases and J 6 bases, with 23 bases left between them. CDR1 and CDR2 (germline): MDHEN, SYDVKM. The CDR3 runs 16 residues. The CDR3 loop is CASSRGGPEGFDGYTF. DNA for the CDR3: TGTGCCAGCAGCCGAGGTGGCCCAGAAGGATTTGATGGCTACACCTTC.

The gene calls are TRBV27 and TRBJ1-3; D possibly corresponds to TRBD1 (6 bases). Germline V gives CDR1 MNHEY, CDR2 SMNVEV (reference sequence). Trimming removed 9 bases from V and 0 bases from J, with 12 bases in between. The CDR3 is made up of 14 amino acids. The CDR3 protein is CASSHRASGNTIYF. As DNA, the CDR3 is TGTGCCAGTTCTCACAGGGCCTCTGGAAACACCATATATTTT.

The gene calls are TRBV29-1 and TRBJ2-1, with 12 bases fitting TRBD2. CDR1 and CDR2 (germline): SQVTM, ANQGSEA. The CDR3 has 14 residues. The V gene end was trimmed by 5 bases and the J gene end by 7 bases; junction bases not matched to a gene: 6. The CDR3 protein is CSVSTSGRGNEQFF. The DNA of the CDR3 is TGCAGCGTTTCGACTAGCGGGAGAGGTAATGAGCAGTTCTTC.

The V call is TRBV7-9, the J call TRBJ2-7; D is uncertain. The length of the CDR3 is 14 residues. V lost 6 bases to trimming and J lost 1 base, with 13 bases between them. Germline V gives CDR1 SEHNR, CDR2 FQNEAQ (reference sequence). The DNA for the CDR3 is TGTGCCAGCAGTTCCCCCCCGAAATCCTACGAGCAGTACTTC. Translated, it gives CASSSPPKSYEQYF.

V usage is TRBV19 and J usage is TRBJ2-2, with 11 bases that match TRBD2. The germline V gene has CDR1 LNHDA and CDR2 SQIVND (reference sequence). This CDR3 has 15 residues. The junction had 4 bases not matched to a gene; V was cut back by 9 bases and J by 1 base. CDR3 in DNA: TGTGCCAGCCGGACTAGCGGGCAGAACACCGGGGAGCTGTTTTTT. Protein product: CASRTSGQNTGELFF.

The chain couples TRBV7-3 to TRBJ2-5, with D possibly being TRBD1 (6 bases). The germline V gene has CDR1 SGHTA and CDR2 FQGTGA. The CDR3 totals 13 residues. V dropped 1 base and J dropped 3 bases, with 6 bases sitting between them. The CDR3, as DNA: TGTGCCAGCAGCTTAAACAGGGAAGAGACCCAGTACTTC. Its translation: CASSLNREETQYF.

The gene calls are TRBV4-3 and TRBJ2-2, with 10 bases lining up with TRBD2. Germline CDR1 is LGHNA and CDR2 is YSLEER. Germline trimming cut 3 bases from V and 4 bases from J; bases unmatched to any gene: 11. The CDR3 loop spans 18 amino acids. CDR3 region: CASSHQPLAGVSTGELFF. CDR3 nucleotides: TGCGCCAGCAGCCACCAGCCTCTAGCGGGAGTATCCACCGGGGAGCTGTTTTTT.